The 20 T cell receptor beta chains reported below all come from one sample, sequenced in a study of control samples from healthy donors and cancer patients. This table comes from immunoSEQ multiplex PCR, and its TCRdb copy is limited to in-frame clones, with some not included. The sample contains roughly 95,000 clones, roughly 90% of which appear only once. Sequenced: blood. The origin of the receptors is a human donor in good health. The donor label of this sample is uncertain.

The rearrangement links TRBV11-3 to TRBJ2-3; 7 bases are shared with TRBD1. The CDR3 length is 15 residues. Trimming took 1 base from V and 0 from J; bases not matched to a gene: 1. Germline V gene sequence: CDR1 SGHNT, CDR2 YENEEA. The CDR3 loop is CASSLGDSSTDTQYF. In DNA form, the CDR3 reads TGTGCCAGCAGCTTAGGGGACAGTAGCACAGATACGCAGTATTTT.

The CDR3 bases are TGTGCCAGCAGTACAGGTCCAGGGGGCAGGCCCCAGCATTTT. This translates into CASSTGPGGRPQHF. V usage is TRBV27 and J usage is TRBJ1-5; 8 bases match TRBD1. The CDR3 has 14 residues. Trimming at V came to 5 bases and at J to 9 bases, leaving 9 bases not matched to a gene. Germline assignment: CDR1 MNHEY and CDR2 SMNVEV (reference sequence).

V and J are TRBV19 and TRBJ1-1; 10 nucleotides align to TRBD1. CDR1 is LNHDA, CDR2 SQIVND, per germline (reference sequence). The CDR3 spans 17 residues. V was pared by 3 bases and J by 0 bases, with 7 bases of the junction left unmatched. DNA for the CDR3: TGTGCCAGTAGTATTGGGACAGGGGTGATCATGAACACTGAAGCTTTCTTT. Translation gives CASSIGTGVIMNTEAFF.

This clone has more than one count but fewer than ten. This chain connects TRBV11-2 to TRBJ2-7; 7 bases match TRBD1. The trim removed 5 bases at V and 2 bases at J, leaving 12 bases unmatched. CDR3 size: 16 residues. Germline V CDR1 and CDR2: SGHAT, FQNNGV. The chain's CDR3 is CASSPEGTQGTYEQYF. The CDR3 bases are TGTGCCAGCAGCCCAGAAGGGACACAGGGGACCTACGAGCAGTACTTC.

The rearrangement joins TRBV6-2 or TRBV6-3 to TRBJ2-5, with 11 bases fitting TRBD2. This CDR3 is built from 16 residues. Trimming at V came to 2 bases and at J to 2 bases, leaving 4 bases not matched to a gene. CDR1 is MNHEY and CDR2 is SVGEGT in the germline V gene. Written as DNA, the CDR3 is TGTGCCAGCAGTTACGGCACTAGCGGGGGACAAGAGACCCAGTACTTC. Translated, it gives CASSYGTSGGQETQYF.

V is TRBV5-6 and J is TRBJ2-1, with 11 bases matching TRBD1. Germline CDR1 and CDR2: SGHDT and YYEEEE. V lost 4 bases to trimming and J lost 10 bases; unmatched junction nucleotides: 13. This CDR3 comprises 16 residues. CDR3 loop: CASSSIRDRGGLEQFF. In DNA form, the CDR3 reads TGTGCCAGCAGCAGCATCCGGGACAGGGGGGGTCTAGAGCAGTTCTTC.

The chain employs TRBV27 and TRBJ2-2, with 9 positions matching TRBD2. Looked up from germline, CDR1 is MNHEY and CDR2 is SMNVEV (reference sequence). Trimming removed 3 bases from V and 6 bases from J; junction bases left unmatched: 2. The CDR3 length is 14 residues. As DNA, the CDR3 is TGTGCCAGCAGTTTCCAGCGGGGGGCCGGGGAGCTGTTTTTT. Protein: CASSFQRGAGELFF.

V is TRBV3-1 (or the pseudogene TRBV3-2) and J is TRBJ2-7; the match to TRBD2 covers 7 bases. Germline V gene lookup returns CDR1 LGHDT and CDR2 YNNKEL (reference sequence). The V and J ends lost 0 bases and 5 bases, in that order; junction bases with no gene match: 10. The CDR3 has 16 amino acids. CDR3 in amino acids: CASSQDTGTNVHEQYF. The CDR3 region has the DNA TGTGCCAGCAGCCAAGATACGGGGACTAATGTACACGAGCAGTACTTC.

The rearrangement links TRBV6-6 to TRBJ1-1; TRBD1 is a possible D gene (5 bases). V was shortened by 6 bases and J by 0 bases, with 8 bases between the two germline ends. CDR3 size: 13 residues. Germline CDR1 and CDR2: MNHNY and SVGAGI (reference sequence). CDR3 amino acids: CASRGTMNTEAFF. The CDR3 DNA sequence: TGTGCCAGCAGGGGGACCATGAACACTGAAGCTTTCTTT.

The chain links TRBV19 to TRBJ2-6, with D unresolved. This CDR3 comprises 13 residues. V was cut by 9 bases and J by 2 bases, with 8 bases left in between. Germline loops: CDR1 LNHDA, CDR2 SQIVND (reference sequence). The CDR3 DNA sequence: TGTGCCAGCACACCGACTGGGGCCAACGTCCTGACTTTC. This codes for CASTPTGANVLTF.

This rearrangement joins TRBV12-3 or TRBV12-4 to TRBJ2-3; either TRBD1 or TRBD2 may supply D (6 bases each). The CDR3 sequence is 13 residues long. Trimming shortened V by 7 bases and J by 8 bases, and 16 bases separated the two germline ends. The CDR3 DNA is TGTGCCAGCAACCGGGGGCAAGAATTTACGCAGTATTTT. Protein sequence: CASNRGQEFTQYF.

The chain uses TRBV27 and TRBJ1-6; 10 bases fit TRBD1. In germline, CDR1 is MNHEY, CDR2 SMNVEV (reference sequence). Germline trimming cut 0 bases from V and 3 bases from J; bases unmatched to any gene: 2. The CDR3 length is 17 residues. Here the CDR3 reads CASSLSGTGVYNSPLHF. The CDR3 DNA sequence: TGTGCCAGCAGTTTATCCGGGACAGGGGTCTATAATTCACCCCTCCACTTT.

The chain couples TRBV15 to TRBJ1-4; unclear D gene. The germline gives CDR1 LNHNV, CDR2 YYDKDF (reference sequence). The CDR3 consists of 16 residues. The ends were cut back, 0 bases at V and 7 bases at J, with 15 bases in the middle. CDR3 sequence: CATSRDVGFVGEKLFF. The CDR3 nucleotides are TGTGCCACCAGCAGAGATGTGGGGTTTGTCGGTGAAAAACTGTTTTTT.

The rearrangement uses TRBV29-1 and TRBJ2-7; D may be TRBD1 (5 bases). Germline V lookup: CDR1 SQVTM, CDR2 ANQGSEA. Trimming removed 0 bases from V and 8 bases from J, with 14 bases in between. There are 13 residues in the CDR3. CDR3 loop: CSVEEAGREKQYF. DNA for the CDR3: TGCAGCGTTGAAGAGGCCGGCAGGGAAAAGCAGTACTTC.

The chain has TRBV7-2 and TRBJ2-7, with 7 bases fitting TRBD1. The V gene's germline CDR1 is SGHTA and CDR2 FQGNSA. Trimming took 4 bases from V and 0 from J; bases not matched to a gene: 3. This CDR3 spans 14 amino acids. The CDR3 coding sequence is TGTGCCAGCAGCTCATGGGACAGCTCCTACGAGCAGTACTTC. The encoded protein is CASSSWDSSYEQYF.

This clone has just one count. The chain has TRBV11-2 and TRBJ1-1; a possible D gene is TRBD1 (6 bases). V was cut by 4 bases and J by 4 bases, with 10 bases left in between. The CDR3 loop spans 13 amino acids. The germline V gene has CDR1 SGHAT and CDR2 FQNNGV. The CDR3 spells CASSSRGATEAFF. In DNA, the CDR3 is TGTGCCAGCAGCTCCCGGGGGGCCACTGAAGCTTTCTTT.

This clone was observed once. The V call is TRBV6-6, the J call TRBJ1-5; 7 nucleotides match TRBD1. Germline lookup yields CDR1 MNHNY and CDR2 SVGAGI (reference sequence). This CDR3 region has 16 residues. The ends lost 7 bases at V and 3 bases at J; junction bases unmatched: 12. The CDR3 region is CASTKTRDSINQPQHF. In DNA, the CDR3 is TGTGCCAGCACCAAAACCCGGGACAGCATCAATCAGCCCCAGCATTTT.

The chain couples TRBV3-1 (or the pseudogene TRBV3-2) to TRBJ2-2; D unresolved. The CDR3 sequence is 14 residues long. Trimming pared 0 bases from V and 6 bases from J, leaving 8 bases between. Germline V lookup: CDR1 LGHDT, CDR2 YNNKEL (reference sequence). The CDR3 loop reads CASSQDPAPGELFF. For the CDR3, the DNA is TGTGCCAGCAGCCAAGATCCGGCCCCCGGGGAGCTGTTTTTT.

The rearrangement uses TRBV5-8 and TRBJ1-5, with D maybe TRBD1 (5 bases). The germline V and J ends were trimmed by 1 base and 4 bases, with 6 bases remaining between them. Germline lookup yields CDR1 SGHTS and CDR2 YDEGEE. The CDR3 is made up of 13 amino acids. This CDR3 reads CASSLKGNQPQHF. The CDR3 bases are TGTGCCAGCAGCTTGAAGGGGAATCAGCCCCAGCATTTT.

The CDR3 is CASSLTASMNTEAFF. As DNA, the CDR3 is TGTGCCAGCAGTCTGACAGCATCCATGAACACTGAAGCTTTCTTT. The chain employs TRBV6-4 and TRBJ1-1, with D perhaps matching TRBD1 (5 bases). Trimming stripped 5 bases from V and 0 bases from J, with 13 bases between. Looked up from germline, CDR1 is MRHNA and CDR2 is SNTAGT. There are 15 residues in the CDR3.